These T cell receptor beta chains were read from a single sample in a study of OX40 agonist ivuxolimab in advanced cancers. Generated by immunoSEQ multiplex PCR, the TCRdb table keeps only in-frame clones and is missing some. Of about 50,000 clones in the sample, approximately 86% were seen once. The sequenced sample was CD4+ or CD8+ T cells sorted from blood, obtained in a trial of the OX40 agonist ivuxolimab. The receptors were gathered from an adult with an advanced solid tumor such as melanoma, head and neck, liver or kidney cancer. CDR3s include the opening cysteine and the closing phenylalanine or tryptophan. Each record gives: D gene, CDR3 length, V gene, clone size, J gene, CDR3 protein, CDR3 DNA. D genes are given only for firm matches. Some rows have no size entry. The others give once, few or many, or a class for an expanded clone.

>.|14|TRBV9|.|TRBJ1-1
CASSVGGAHTEAFF
TGTGCCAGCAGCGTGGGGGGGGCACACACTGAAGCTTTCTTT
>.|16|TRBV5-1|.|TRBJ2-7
CASSSPPGLPFHEQYF
TGCGCCAGCAGCTCCCCGCCGGGACTCCCCTTCCACGAGCAGTACTTC
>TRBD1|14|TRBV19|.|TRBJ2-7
CASKTGTGAYEQYF
TGTGCCAGTAAGACCGGGACAGGAGCCTACGAGCAGTACTTC
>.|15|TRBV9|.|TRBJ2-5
CASSVVSGRQETQYF
TGTGCCAGCAGCGTAGTTTCAGGGCGCCAGGAGACCCAGTACTTC
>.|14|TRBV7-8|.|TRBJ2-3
CASLFGLRADTQYF
TGTGCCAGCCTCTTTGGACTGCGCGCAGATACGCAGTATTTT
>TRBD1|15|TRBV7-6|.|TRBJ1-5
CASSPTGQGDQPQHF
TGTGCCAGCAGCCCGACGGGACAGGGCGATCAGCCCCAGCATTTT
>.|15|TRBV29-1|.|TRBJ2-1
CSVEEGGPPWNEQFF
TGCAGCGTTGAGGAGGGTGGCCCCCCTTGGAATGAGCAGTTCTTC
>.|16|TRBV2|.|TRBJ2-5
CASSEAFQALRETQYF
TGTGCCAGCAGTGAAGCCTTTCAAGCGCTGCGCGAGACCCAGTACTTC
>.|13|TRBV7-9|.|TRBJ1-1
CASSKNLNTEAFF
TGTGCCAGCAGCAAAAACTTGAACACTGAAGCTTTCTTT
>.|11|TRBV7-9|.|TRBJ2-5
CASSSKETQYF
TGTGCCAGCAGCTCCAAAGAGACCCAGTACTTC
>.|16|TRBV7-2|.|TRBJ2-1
CASSLLGASPYNEQFF
TGTGCCAGCAGCCTCCTCGGGGCCTCTCCCTACAATGAGCAGTTCTTC
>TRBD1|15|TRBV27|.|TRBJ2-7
CASSLVRDSPYEQYF
TGTGCCAGCAGTTTAGTCCGGGACAGCCCCTACGAGCAGTACTTC
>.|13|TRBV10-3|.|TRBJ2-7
CAIRPGDSVEQYF
TGTGCCATCCGGCCAGGGGATAGTGTGGAGCAGTACTTC
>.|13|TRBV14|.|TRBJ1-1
CASSQQGGYEAFF
TGTGCCAGCAGCCAACAAGGGGGATATGAAGCTTTCTTT
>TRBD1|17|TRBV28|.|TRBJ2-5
CASSPSRDRVGRETQYF
TGTGCCAGCAGTCCGTCCCGGGACAGGGTCGGACGAGAGACCCAGTACTTC
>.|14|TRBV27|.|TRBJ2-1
CASADSSSYNEQFF
TGTGCCAGTGCAGATTCAAGCTCCTACAATGAGCAGTTCTTC
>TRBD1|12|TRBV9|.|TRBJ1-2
CASKRQGNGYTF
TGTGCCAGCAAAAGACAGGGAAATGGCTACACCTTC
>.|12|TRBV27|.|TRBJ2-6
CASSPGANVLTF
TGTGCCAGCAGCCCTGGGGCCAACGTCCTGACTTTC
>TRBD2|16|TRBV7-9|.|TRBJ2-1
CASSPGLAGYRNEQFF
TGTGCCAGCAGCCCCGGACTAGCGGGCTACCGCAATGAGCAGTTCTTC
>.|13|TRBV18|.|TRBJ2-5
CASSPPERETQYF
TGTGCCAGCTCACCGCCCGAGCGGGAGACCCAGTACTTC
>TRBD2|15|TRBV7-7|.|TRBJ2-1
CASSPLAGSYNEQFF
TGTGCTAGCAGCCCCCTAGCGGGTTCCTACAATGAGCAGTTCTTC
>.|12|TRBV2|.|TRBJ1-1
CASRDRPDQAFF
TGTGCCAGCAGAGACCGACCAGACCAGGCTTTCTTT
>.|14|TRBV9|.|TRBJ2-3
CASSVGGVADTQYF
TGTGCCAGCAGCGTAGGGGGGGTCGCAGATACGCAGTATTTT
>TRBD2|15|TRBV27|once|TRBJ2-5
CASSPSGSWQETQYF
TGTGCCAGCAGCCCCAGCGGGAGTTGGCAAGAGACCCAGTACTTC
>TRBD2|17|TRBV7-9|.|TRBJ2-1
CASSDTTRGGSNNEQFF
TGTGCCAGCAGTGACACGACCCGCGGGGGGTCGAACAATGAGCAGTTCTTC
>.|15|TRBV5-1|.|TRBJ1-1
CASSLYYNANTEAFF
TGCGCCAGCAGCTTGTACTACAACGCGAACACTGAAGCTTTCTTT
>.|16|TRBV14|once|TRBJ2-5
CASSQDRGALQETQYF
TGTGCCAGCAGCCAAGATAGGGGGGCGCTACAAGAGACCCAGTACTTC
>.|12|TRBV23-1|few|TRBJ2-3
CASPGEGDTQYF
TGCGCCAGTCCCGGGGAAGGGGATACGCAGTATTTT
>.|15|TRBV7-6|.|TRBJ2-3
CASSLWGTSTDTQYF
TGTGCCAGCAGCTTATGGGGGACTAGCACAGATACGCAGTATTTT
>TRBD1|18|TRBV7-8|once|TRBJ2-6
CASSPTGQGFAGANVLTF
TGTGCCAGCAGCCCAACTGGACAGGGTTTCGCTGGGGCCAACGTCCTGACTTTC
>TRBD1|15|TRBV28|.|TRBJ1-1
CASSLEGGGGTEAFF
TGTGCCAGCAGTTTAGAAGGGGGCGGGGGCACTGAAGCTTTCTTT
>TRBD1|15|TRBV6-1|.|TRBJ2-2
CASRKTGGGTGELFF
TGTGCCAGCAGGAAAACAGGGGGTGGCACCGGGGAGCTGTTTTTT
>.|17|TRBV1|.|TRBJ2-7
CTSSQDVEGLSLGEQYF
TGCACCAGCAGCCAAGATGTGGAGGGTCTTAGCCTGGGGGAGCAGTACTTC
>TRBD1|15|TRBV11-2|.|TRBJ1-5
CASSLAGTGNQPQHF
TGTGCCAGCAGCTTGGCCGGGACAGGCAATCAGCCCCAGCATTTT
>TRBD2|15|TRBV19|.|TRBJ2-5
CASSNWTSGIETQYF
TGTGCCAGTAGTAACTGGACTAGCGGAATAGAGACCCAGTACTTC
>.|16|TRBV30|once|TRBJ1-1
CAWSVNGRVPNTEAFF
TGTGCCTGGAGTGTAAACGGAAGGGTTCCGAACACTGAAGCTTTCTTT
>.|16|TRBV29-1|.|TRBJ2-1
CSVDPRTGTIYNEQFF
TGCAGCGTTGACCCCCGCACAGGGACTATTTACAATGAGCAGTTCTTC
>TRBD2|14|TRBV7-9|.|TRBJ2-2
CASSRTSGTGELFF
TGTGCCAGCAGCCGGACTAGCGGGACCGGGGAGCTGTTTTTT
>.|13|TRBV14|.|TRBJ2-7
CASSDASSYEQYF
TGTGCCAGCAGTGACGCCTCCTCCTACGAGCAGTACTTC